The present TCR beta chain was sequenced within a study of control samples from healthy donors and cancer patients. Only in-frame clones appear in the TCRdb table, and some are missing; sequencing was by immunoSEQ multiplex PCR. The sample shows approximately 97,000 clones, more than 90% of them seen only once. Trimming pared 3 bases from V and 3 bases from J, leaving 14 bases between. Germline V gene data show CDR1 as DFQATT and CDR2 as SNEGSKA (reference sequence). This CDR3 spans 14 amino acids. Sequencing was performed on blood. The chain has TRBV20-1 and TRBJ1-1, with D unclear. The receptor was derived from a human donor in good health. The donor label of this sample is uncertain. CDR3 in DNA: TGCAGTGCTAGTCTTTGGGATTTGGACACTGAAGCTTTCTTT. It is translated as CSASLWDLDTEAFF.